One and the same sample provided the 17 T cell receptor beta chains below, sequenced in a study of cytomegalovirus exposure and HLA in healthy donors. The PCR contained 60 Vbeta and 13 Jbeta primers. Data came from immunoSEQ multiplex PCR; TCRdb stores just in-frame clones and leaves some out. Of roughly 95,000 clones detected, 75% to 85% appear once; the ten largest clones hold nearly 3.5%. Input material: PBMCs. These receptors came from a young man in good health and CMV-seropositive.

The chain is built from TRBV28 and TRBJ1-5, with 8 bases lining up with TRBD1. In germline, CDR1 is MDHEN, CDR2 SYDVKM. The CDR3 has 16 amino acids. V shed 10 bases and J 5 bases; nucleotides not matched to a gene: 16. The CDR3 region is CATRPGSGGVHQPQHF. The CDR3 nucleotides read TGTGCCACCCGACCGGGGTCAGGGGGCGTTCATCAGCCCCAGCATTTT.

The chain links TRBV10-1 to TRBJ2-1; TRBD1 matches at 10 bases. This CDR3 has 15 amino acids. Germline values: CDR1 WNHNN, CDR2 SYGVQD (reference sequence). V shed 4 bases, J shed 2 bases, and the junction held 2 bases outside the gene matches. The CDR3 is CASSGGQGAYNEQFF. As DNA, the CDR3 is TGCGCCAGCAGTGGCGGACAGGGGGCCTACAATGAGCAGTTCTTC.

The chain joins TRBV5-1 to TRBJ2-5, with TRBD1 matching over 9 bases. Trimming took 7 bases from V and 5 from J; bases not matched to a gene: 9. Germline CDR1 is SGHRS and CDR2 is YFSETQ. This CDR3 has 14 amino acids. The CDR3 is CASAIQGAGETQYF. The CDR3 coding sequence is TGCGCCAGCGCGATACAGGGGGCGGGTGAGACCCAGTACTTC.

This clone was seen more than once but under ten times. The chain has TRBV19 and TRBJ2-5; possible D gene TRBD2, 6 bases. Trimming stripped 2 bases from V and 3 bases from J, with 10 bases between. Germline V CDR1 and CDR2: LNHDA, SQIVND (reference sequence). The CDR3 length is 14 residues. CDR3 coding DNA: TGTGCCAGTAGTATATCGGGGGTTGAAGAGACCCAGTACTTC. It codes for CASSISGVEETQYF.

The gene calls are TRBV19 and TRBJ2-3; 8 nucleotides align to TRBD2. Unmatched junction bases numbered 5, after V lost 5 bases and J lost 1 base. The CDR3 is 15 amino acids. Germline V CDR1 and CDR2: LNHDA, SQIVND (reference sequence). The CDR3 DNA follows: TGTGCCAGTAGTCCGGGGGGGTCAGGCACAGATACGCAGTATTTT. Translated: CASSPGGSGTDTQYF.

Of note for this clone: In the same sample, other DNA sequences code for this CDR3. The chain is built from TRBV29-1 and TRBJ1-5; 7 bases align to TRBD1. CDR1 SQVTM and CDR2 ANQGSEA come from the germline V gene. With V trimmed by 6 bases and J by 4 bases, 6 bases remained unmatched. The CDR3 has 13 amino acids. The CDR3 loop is CSVAGTDNQPQHF. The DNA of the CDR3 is TGCAGCGTAGCCGGGACAGATAATCAGCCCCAGCATTTT.

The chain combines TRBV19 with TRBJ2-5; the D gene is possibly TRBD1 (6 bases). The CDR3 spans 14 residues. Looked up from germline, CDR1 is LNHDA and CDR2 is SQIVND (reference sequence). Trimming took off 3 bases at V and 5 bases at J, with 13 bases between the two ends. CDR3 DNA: TGTGCCAGTAGTATGGGGGCCTCCGGGGAGACCCAGTACTTC. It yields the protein CASSMGASGETQYF. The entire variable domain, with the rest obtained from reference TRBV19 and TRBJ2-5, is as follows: DGGITQSPKYLFRKEGQNVTLSCEQNLNHDAMYWYRQDPGQGLRLIYYSQIVNDFQKGDIAEGYSVSREKKESFPLTVTSAQKNPTAFYLCASSMGASGETQYFGPGTRLLVL.

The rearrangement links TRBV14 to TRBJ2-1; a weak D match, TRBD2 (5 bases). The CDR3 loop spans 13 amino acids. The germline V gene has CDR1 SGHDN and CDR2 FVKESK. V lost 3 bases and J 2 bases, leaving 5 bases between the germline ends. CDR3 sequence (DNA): TGTGCCAGCAGCCACGGGACCTACAATGAGCAGTTCTTC. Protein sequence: CASSHGTYNEQFF.

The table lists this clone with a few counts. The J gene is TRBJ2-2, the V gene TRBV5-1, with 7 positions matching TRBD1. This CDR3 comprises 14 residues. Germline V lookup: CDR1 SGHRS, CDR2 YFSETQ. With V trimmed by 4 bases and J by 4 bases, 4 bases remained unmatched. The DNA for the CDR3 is TGCGCCAGCAGCCCGTGGGACAGCACCGGGGAGCTGTTTTTT. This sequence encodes CASSPWDSTGELFF.

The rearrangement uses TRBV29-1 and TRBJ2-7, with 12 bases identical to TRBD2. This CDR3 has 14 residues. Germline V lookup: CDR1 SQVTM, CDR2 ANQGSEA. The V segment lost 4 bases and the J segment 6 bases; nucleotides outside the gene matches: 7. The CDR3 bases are TGCAGCGTTGCTACGACTAGCGGGAGTCGCGAGCAGTACTTC. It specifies CSVATTSGSREQYF.

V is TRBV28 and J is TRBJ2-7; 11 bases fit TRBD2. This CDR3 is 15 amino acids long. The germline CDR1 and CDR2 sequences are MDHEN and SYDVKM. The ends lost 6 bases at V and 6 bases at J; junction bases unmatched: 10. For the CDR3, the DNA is TGTGCCAGCAGGGAACCGGGACTAGCGGCCCCCGAGCAGTACTTC. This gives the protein CASREPGLAAPEQYF.

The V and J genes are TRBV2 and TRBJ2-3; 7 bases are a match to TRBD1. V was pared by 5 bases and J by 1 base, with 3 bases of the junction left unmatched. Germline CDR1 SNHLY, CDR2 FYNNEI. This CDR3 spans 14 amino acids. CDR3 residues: CASSHRGGTDTQYF. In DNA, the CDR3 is TGTGCCAGCAGTCACAGGGGTGGCACAGATACGCAGTATTTT.

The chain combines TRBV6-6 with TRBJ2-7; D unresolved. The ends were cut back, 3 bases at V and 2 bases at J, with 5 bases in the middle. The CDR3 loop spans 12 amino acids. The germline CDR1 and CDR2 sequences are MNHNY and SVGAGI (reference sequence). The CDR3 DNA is TGTGCCAGCAGTTATGGCCCCTACGAGCAGTACTTC. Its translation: CASSYGPYEQYF.

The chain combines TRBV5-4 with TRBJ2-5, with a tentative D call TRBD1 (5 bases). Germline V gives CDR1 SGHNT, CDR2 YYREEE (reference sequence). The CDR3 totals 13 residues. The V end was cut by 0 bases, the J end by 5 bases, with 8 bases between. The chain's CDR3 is CASSLVGDETQYF. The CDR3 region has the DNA TGTGCCAGCAGCTTGGTAGGGGATGAGACCCAGTACTTC.

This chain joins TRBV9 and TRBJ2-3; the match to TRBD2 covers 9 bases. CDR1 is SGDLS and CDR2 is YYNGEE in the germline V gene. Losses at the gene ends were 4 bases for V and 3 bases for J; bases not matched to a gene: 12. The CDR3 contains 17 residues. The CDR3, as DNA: TGTGCCAGCAGCTCGGGGAAGGAAGCGGGAGGAACAGATACGCAGTATTTT. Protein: CASSSGKEAGGTDTQYF.

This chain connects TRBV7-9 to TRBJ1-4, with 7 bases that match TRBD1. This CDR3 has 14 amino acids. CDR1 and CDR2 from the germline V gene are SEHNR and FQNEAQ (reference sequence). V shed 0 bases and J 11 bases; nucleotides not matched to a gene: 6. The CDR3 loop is CASSLAQGERKLFF. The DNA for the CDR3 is TGTGCCAGCAGCTTAGCGCAGGGGGAGAGGAAACTGTTTTTT.

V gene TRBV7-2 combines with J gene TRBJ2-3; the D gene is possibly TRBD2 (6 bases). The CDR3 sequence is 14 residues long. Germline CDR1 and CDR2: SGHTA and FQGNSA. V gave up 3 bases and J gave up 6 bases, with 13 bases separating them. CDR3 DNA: TGTGCCAGCAGCTTCGGGACTCCCAGGGATACGCAGTATTTT. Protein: CASSFGTPRDTQYF.